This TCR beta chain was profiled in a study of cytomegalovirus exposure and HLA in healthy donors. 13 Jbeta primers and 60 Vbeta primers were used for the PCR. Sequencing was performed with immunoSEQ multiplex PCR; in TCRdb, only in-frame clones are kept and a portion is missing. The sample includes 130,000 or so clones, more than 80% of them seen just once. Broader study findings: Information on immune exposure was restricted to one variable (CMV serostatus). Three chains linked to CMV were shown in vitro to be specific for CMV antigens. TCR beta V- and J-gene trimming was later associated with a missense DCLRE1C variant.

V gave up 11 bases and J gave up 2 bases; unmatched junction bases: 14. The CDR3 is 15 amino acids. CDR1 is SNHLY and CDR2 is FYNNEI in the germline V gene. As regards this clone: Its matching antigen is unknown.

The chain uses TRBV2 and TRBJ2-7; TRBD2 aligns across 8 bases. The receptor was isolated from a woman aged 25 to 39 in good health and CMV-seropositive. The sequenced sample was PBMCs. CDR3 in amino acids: CAGSLNGRGPYEQYF. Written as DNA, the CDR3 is TGTGCCGGCTCTCTAAACGGGAGGGGCCCCTACGAGCAGTACTTC. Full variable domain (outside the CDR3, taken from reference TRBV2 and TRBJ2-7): EPEVTQTPSHQVTQMGQEVILRCVPISNHLYFYWYRQILGQKVEFLVSFYNNEISEKSEIFDDQFSVERPDGSNFTLKIRSTKLEDSAMYFCAGSLNGRGPYEQYFGPGTRLTVT.